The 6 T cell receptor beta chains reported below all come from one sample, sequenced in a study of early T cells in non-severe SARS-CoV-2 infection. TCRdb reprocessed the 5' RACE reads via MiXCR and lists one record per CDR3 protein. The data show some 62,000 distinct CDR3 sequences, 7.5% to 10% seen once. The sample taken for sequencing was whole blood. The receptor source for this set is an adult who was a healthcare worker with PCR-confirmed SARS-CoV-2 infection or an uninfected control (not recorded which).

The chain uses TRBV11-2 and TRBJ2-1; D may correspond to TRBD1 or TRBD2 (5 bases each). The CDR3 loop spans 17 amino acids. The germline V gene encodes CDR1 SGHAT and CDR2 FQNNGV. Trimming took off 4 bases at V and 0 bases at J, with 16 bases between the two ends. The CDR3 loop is CASSSGTRVVSYNEQFF. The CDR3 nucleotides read TGTGCCAGCAGCTCGGGGACCCGGGTGGTCTCCTACAATGAGCAGTTCTTC. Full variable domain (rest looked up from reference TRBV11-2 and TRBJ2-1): EAGVAQSPRYKIIEKRQSVAFWCNPISGHATLYWYQQILGQGPKLLIQFQNNGVVDDSQLPKDRFSAERLKGVDSTLKIQPAKLEDSAVYLCASSSGTRVVSYNEQFFGPGTRLTVL.

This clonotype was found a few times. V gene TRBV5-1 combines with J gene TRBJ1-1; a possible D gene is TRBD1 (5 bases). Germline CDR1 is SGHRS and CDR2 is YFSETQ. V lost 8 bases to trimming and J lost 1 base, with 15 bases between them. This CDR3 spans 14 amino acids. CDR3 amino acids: CASRQSLGNTEAFF. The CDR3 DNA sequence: TGCGCCAGTCGACAGTCCCTGGGGAACACTGAAGCTTTCTTT.

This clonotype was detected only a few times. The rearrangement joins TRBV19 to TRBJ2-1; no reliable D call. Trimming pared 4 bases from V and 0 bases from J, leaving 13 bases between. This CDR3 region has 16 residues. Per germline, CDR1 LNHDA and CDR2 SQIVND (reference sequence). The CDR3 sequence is CASSTRTVSSYNEQFF. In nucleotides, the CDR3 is TGTGCCAGTAGTACCCGGACGGTAAGCTCCTACAATGAGCAGTTCTTC.

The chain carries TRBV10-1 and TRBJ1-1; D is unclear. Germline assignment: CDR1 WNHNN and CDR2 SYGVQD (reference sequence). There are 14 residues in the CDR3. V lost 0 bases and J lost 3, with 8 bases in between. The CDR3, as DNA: TGCGCCAGCAGTGAGTCCGGCCGACACACTGAAGCTTTCTTT. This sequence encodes CASSESGRHTEAFF.

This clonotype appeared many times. CDR3 nucleotide sequence: TGCAGTGCTAGGGGACAGGGCGTGCACTATGGCTACACCTTC. Translating it yields CSARGQGVHYGYTF. The chain has TRBV20-1 and TRBJ1-2; TRBD1 agrees at 9 bases. Germline V gene sequence: CDR1 DFQATT, CDR2 SNEGSKA (reference sequence). V gave up 3 bases and J gave up 3 bases; unmatched junction bases: 5. The CDR3 runs 14 residues.

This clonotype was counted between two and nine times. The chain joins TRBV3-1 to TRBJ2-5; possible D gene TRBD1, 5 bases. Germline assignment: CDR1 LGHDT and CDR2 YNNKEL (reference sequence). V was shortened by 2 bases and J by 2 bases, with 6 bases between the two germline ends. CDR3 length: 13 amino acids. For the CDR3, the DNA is TGTGCCAGCAGCCAACAGGGTCAAGAGACCCAGTACTTC. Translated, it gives CASSQQGQETQYF.